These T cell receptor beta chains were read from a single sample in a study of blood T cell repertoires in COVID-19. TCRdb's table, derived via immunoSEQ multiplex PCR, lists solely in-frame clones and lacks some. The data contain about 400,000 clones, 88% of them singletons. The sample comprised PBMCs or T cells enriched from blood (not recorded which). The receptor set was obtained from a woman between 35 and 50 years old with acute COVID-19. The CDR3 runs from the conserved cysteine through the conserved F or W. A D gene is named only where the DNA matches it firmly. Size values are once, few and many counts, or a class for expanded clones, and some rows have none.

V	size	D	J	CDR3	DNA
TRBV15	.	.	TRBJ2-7	CATSSAGHYEQYF	TGTGCCACCAGCAGCGCGGGGCACTACGAGCAGTACTTC
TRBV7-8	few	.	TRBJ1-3	CASSSYRGSGNTIYF	TGTGCCAGCAGCTCGTATCGGGGGTCAGGAAACACCATATATTTT
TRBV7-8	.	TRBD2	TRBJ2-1	CASSLFAGGSNSYNEQFF	TGTGCCAGCAGCTTGTTCGCGGGGGGCTCTAACTCCTACAATGAGCAGTTCTTC
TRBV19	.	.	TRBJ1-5	CASSEGTPNQPQHF	TGTGCCAGTAGTGAAGGGACACCTAATCAGCCCCAGCATTTT
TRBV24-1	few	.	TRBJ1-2	CATSESQNYGYTF	TGTGCCACCAGTGAGTCTCAGAACTATGGCTACACCTTC
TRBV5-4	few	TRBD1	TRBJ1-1	CASSPGQALNTEAFF	TGTGCCAGCAGCCCGGGACAGGCCTTGAACACTGAAGCTTTCTTT
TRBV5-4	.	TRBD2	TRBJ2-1	CASSLVLAGGHEQFF	TGTGCCAGCAGCTTGGTACTAGCGGGGGGGCATGAGCAGTTCTTC
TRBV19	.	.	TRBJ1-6	CASRPVYALHF	TGTGCCAGTAGACCGGTTTACGCCCTCCACTTT
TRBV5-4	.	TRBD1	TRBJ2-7	CASSLPTGGKEQYF	TGTGCCAGCAGCTTGCCGACAGGGGGAAAGGAGCAGTACTTC
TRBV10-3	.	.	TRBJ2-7	CAISDDRAYEQYF	TGTGCCATCAGTGACGACAGAGCCTACGAGCAGTACTTC
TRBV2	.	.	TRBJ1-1	CASSEMAQENTEAFF	TGTGCCAGCAGTGAAATGGCCCAGGAAAACACTGAAGCTTTCTTT
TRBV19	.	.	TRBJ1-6	CASSIWSSPLHF	TGTGCCAGTAGTATTTGGAGTTCACCCCTCCACTTT
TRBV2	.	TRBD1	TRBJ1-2	CASSDRDGYTF	TGTGCCAGCAGCGACAGGGATGGCTACACCTTC
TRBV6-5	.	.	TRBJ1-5	CASSLAGLRVQPQHF	TGTGCCAGCAGTTTAGCGGGGTTAAGAGTCCAGCCCCAGCATTTT
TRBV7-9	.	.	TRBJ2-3	CASSLDIEADTQYF	TGTGCCAGCAGCTTAGACATTGAGGCAGATACGCAGTATTTT
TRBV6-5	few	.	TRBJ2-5	CATGLGGALTQYF	TGTGCCACAGGTCTGGGCGGGGCCTTGACCCAGTACTTC
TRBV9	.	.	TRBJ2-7	CASSVGGGGRFYEQYF	TGTGCCAGCAGCGTAGGAGGGGGGGGCCGCTTTTACGAGCAGTACTTC
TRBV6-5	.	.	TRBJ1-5	CASSYSGAQPQHF	TGTGCCAGCAGTTACAGTGGGGCTCAGCCCCAGCATTTT
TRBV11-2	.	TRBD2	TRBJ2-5	CASSFNFPSGTRQETQYF	TGTGCCAGCAGCTTCAATTTTCCGAGCGGGACCCGTCAAGAGACCCAGTACTTC
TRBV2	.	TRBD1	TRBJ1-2	CASRGQGLNYGYTF	TGTGCCAGCAGAGGACAGGGTTTGAACTATGGCTACACCTTC
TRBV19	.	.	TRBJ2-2	CASSTVAGELFF	TGTGCCAGTAGTACCGTGGCAGGGGAGCTGTTTTTT
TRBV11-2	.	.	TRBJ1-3	CASSLGPGSGNTIYF	TGTGCCAGCAGCTTAGGGCCGGGGTCTGGAAACACCATATATTTT
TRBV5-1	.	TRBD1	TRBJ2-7	CASSLNTGTGIYEQYF	TGCGCCAGCAGCTTGAACACCGGGACAGGGATATACGAGCAGTACTTC
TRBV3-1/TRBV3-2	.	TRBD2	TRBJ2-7	CASSQEGQDETSTYEQYF	TGTGCCAGCAGCCAAGAGGGGCAGGATGAGACTAGCACCTACGAGCAGTACTTC
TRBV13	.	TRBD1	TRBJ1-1	CASSPDPGTDHEAFF	TGTGCCAGCAGCCCTGACCCCGGGACAGATCACGAAGCTTTCTTT
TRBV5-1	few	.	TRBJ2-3	CASCSRGPGDTQYF	TGCGCCAGCTGCTCAAGGGGCCCTGGAGATACGCAGTATTTT
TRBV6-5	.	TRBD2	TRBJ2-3	CASRYIPRGADTQYF	TGTGCCAGCAGATACATACCTCGGGGGGCAGATACGCAGTATTTT
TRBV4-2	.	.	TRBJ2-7	CASSQVGDYEQYF	TGTGCCAGCAGCCAAGTAGGAGACTACGAGCAGTACTTC
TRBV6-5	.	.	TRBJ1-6	CASSYLGEVSPLHF	TGTGCCAGCAGTTACTTGGGGGAGGTTTCACCCCTCCACTTT
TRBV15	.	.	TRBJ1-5	CATSSTGSRNQPQHF	TGTGCCACCAGCAGCACAGGGTCCCGCAATCAGCCCCAGCATTTT
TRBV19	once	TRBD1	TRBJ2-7	CASSPGGQGYEQYF	TGTGCCAGTAGCCCAGGGGGACAAGGCTACGAGCAGTACTTC
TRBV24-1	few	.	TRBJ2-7	CATADSLSYEQYF	TGTGCCACCGCCGACAGTCTGTCCTACGAGCAGTACTTC
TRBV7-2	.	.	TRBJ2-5	CASSWDSWYQETQYF	TGTGCCAGCAGCTGGGACTCCTGGTACCAAGAGACCCAGTACTTC
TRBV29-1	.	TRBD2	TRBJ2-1	CSVEDKGGGGRYNEQFF	TGCAGCGTTGAAGATAAGGGCGGGGGTGGTCGGTACAATGAGCAGTTCTTC
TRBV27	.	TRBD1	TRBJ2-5	CASSRTGETQYF	TGTGCCAGCAGTCGGACAGGCGAGACCCAGTACTTC